A selection of T cell receptor beta chains follows, all from one sample in a study of spatial heterogeneity in lung cancer. One entry per CDR3 protein results from TCRdb running MiXCR on the 5' RACE reads. This table holds about 50,000 distinct CDR3 sequences, about 7.4% found once. The sequences come from PBMCs, collected at surgery. These receptors were collected from a female donor with early-stage non-small cell lung cancer. Both conserved end residues are trimmed from each CDR3. The D gene is left open where the match is weak.

.	TRBV13	TRBJ2-7	ASSSGRVSYEQY
.	TRBV20-1	TRBJ2-5	SARDPRGTGQETQY
.	TRBV20-1	TRBJ2-5	SATLQETQY
TRBD1	TRBV4-3	TRBJ1-1	ASSQRTGVSGTEAF
.	TRBV7-8	TRBJ2-7	ASSSRSYEQY
TRBD2	TRBV4-1	TRBJ2-3	ASSQDLGGGARGTQY
.	TRBV29-1	TRBJ2-2	SVVSTGELF
.	TRBV5-4	TRBJ2-7	ASSFSPQGYEQY
.	TRBV5-1	TRBJ2-4	ASSLRNNNLEAKNIQY
.	TRBV13	TRBJ2-7	ASSLVRSEQY
TRBD1	TRBV11-2	TRBJ2-7	ASSRTRDRLYEQY
.	TRBV3-2	TRBJ1-4	ASSQELGREKLF
.	TRBV7-2	TRBJ2-3	ASSRQGTQY
TRBD1	TRBV10-3	TRBJ2-3	AISTTSPGQVLDTQY
TRBD1	TRBV5-1	TRBJ2-1	ASSLVSFRDRGRNEQF
.	TRBV19	TRBJ1-5	ASRAGERYSNQPQH
.	TRBV20-1	TRBJ2-3	SAFNSLDRLTDTQY
TRBD1	TRBV12-3/TRBV12-4	TRBJ2-3	ASSSGQGAITDTQY
.	TRBV5-1	TRBJ1-5	ASSLGGWENSNQPQH
.	TRBV5-1	TRBJ2-4	ASSLVGDNIQY
.	TRBV7-2	TRBJ2-5	ASSSPKETQY
TRBD2	TRBV2	TRBJ2-3	ASSLLAGGPTDTQY
.	TRBV7-7	TRBJ2-5	ASSLALAETQY
.	TRBV20-1	TRBJ2-7	SAARGHGSYEQY
TRBD1	TRBV20-1	TRBJ1-2	SVSGQARLGGYGYT
TRBD1	TRBV28	TRBJ2-5	ASSFRTGITQETQY
TRBD1	TRBV6-5	TRBJ2-1	ASSYGTGVYNEQF
TRBD2	TRBV7-2	TRBJ2-1	ASSLAGTSSYNEQF
.	TRBV30	TRBJ2-1	AWTESYNEQF
.	TRBV6-2/TRBV6-3	TRBJ2-7	ASSPTTKPSYEQY
TRBD1	TRBV3-1	TRBJ1-1	ASSAQQGPNTEAF